The clone carrying this T cell receptor (beta chain) was observed a handful of times. The CDR3 totals 16 residues. The germline V and J ends were trimmed by 0 bases and 4 bases, with 16 bases remaining between them. Per the germline V gene, CDR1 is SGDLS and CDR2 is YYNGEE. These data come from a study of cytomegalovirus exposure and HLA in healthy donors. Clones were sequenced by immunoSEQ multiplex PCR, and TCRdb holds only the in-frame ones, with some missing. There are about 110,000 clones in the sample; 88% occur only once, and approximately 1.4% lies in the top ten. The specimen was PBMCs. J is TRBJ1-1 and V is TRBV9, with a tentative D call TRBD1 (5 bases). The receptor was isolated from a woman under 40 in good health and CMV-seropositive. In nucleotides, the CDR3 is TGTGCCAGCAGCGTAGAACCCCATACCGGGGGCACTGAAGCTTTCTTT. Residues: CASSVEPHTGGTEAFF.